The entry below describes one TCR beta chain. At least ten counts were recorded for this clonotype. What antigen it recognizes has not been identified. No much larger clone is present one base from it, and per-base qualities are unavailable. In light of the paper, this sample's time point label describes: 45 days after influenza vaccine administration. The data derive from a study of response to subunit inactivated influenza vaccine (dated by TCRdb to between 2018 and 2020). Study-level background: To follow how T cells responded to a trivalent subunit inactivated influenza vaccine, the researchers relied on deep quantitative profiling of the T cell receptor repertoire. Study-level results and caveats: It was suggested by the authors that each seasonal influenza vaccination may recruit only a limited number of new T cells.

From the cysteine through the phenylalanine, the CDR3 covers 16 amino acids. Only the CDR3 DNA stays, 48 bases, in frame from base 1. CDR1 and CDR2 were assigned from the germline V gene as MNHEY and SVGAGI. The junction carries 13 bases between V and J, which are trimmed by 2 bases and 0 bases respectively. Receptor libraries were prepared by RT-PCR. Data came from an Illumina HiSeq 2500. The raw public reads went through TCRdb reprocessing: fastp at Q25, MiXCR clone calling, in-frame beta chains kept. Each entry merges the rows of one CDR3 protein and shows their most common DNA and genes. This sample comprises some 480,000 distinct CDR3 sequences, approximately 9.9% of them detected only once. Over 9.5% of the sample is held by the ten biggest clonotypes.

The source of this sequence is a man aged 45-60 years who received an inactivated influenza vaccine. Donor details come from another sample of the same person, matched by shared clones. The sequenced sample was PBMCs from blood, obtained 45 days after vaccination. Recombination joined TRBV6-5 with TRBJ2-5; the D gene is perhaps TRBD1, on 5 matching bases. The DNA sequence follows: TGTGCCAGCAGTTACCACCCGACGGACAACCAAGAGACCCAGTACTTC. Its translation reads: CASSYHPTDNQETQYF.